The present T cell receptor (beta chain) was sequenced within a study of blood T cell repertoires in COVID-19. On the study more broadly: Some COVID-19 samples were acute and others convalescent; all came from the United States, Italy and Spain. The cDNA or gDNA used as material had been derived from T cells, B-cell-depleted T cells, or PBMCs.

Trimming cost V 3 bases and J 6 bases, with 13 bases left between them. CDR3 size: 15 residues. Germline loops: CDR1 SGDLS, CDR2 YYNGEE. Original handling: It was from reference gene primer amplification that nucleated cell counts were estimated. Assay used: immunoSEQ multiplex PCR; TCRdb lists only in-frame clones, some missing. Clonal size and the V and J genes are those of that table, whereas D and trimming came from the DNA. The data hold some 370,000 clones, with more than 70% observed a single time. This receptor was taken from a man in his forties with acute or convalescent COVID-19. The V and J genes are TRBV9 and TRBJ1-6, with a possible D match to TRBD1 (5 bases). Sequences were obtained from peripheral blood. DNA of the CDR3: TGTGCCAGCAGCGCCCAGGGTGATACTAATTCACCCCTCCACTTT. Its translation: CASSAQGDTNSPLHF.